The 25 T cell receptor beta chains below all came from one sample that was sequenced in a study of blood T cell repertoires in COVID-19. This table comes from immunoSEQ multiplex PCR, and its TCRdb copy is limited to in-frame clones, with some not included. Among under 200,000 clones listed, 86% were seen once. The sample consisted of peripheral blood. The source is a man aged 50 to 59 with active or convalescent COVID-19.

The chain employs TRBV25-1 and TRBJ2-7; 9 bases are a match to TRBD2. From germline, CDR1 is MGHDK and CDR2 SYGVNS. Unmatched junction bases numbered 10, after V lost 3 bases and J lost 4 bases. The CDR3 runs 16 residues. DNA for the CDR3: TGTGCCAGCAGTGATCCCCATAGCGGGAGTCAATACGAGCAGTACTTC. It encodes CASSDPHSGSQYEQYF.

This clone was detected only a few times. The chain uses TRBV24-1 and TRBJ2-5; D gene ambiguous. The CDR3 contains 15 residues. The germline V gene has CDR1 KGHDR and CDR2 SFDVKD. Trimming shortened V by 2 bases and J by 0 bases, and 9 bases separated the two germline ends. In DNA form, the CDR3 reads TGTGCCACCAGTGATTCAGCGATGTACCAAGAGACCCAGTACTTC. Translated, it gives CATSDSAMYQETQYF.

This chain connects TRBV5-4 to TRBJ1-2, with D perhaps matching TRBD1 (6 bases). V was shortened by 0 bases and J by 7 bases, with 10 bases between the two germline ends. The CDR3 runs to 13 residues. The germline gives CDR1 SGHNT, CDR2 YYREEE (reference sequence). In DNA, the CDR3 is TGTGCCAGCAGCTTGGCTGGGGGCGGTGGCTACACCTTC. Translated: CASSLAGGGGYTF.

The CDR3 loop reads CATSLARANTGELFF. CDR3 bases: TGTGCCACCAGTCTTGCTCGCGCGAACACCGGGGAGCTGTTTTTT. The V gene is TRBV24-1, the J gene TRBJ2-2; D uncertain. Germline V lookup: CDR1 KGHDR, CDR2 SFDVKD. The CDR3 is made up of 15 amino acids. V dropped 6 bases and J dropped 0 bases, with 10 bases sitting between them.

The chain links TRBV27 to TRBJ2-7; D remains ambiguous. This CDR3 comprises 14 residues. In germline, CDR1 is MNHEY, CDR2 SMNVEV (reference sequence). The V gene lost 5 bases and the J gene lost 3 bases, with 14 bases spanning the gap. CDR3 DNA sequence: TGTGCCAGCAGTCCCACCCCGGTTAGCTACGAGCAGTACTTC. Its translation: CASSPTPVSYEQYF.

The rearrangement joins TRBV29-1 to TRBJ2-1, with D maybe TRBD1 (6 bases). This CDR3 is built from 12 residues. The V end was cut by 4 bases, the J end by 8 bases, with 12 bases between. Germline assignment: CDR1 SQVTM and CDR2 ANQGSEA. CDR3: CSVGGGWDEQFF. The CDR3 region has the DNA TGCAGCGTTGGAGGGGGTTGGGATGAGCAGTTCTTC.

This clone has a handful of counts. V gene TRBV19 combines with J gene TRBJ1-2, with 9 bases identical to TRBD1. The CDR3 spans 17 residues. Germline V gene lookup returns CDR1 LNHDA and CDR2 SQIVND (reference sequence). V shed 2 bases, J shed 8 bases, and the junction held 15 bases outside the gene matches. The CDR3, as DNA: TGTGCCAGTAGTATAATACACCCGGGACAGGGAAAAGGAGGCTACACCTTC. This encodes CASSIIHPGQGKGGYTF.

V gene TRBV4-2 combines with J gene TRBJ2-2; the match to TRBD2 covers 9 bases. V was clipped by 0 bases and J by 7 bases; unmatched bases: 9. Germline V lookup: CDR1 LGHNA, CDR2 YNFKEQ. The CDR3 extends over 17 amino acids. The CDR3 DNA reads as TGTGCCAGCAGCCAAGATCTGGCGGGGGGGCCGTACGGGGAGCTGTTTTTT. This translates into CASSQDLAGGPYGELFF.

The CDR3 region is CASSFQNEKLFF. The DNA of the CDR3 is TGTGCCAGCAGCTTCCAAAATGAAAAACTGTTTTTT. V is TRBV11-3 and J is TRBJ1-4, with unresolved D. The germline V gene encodes CDR1 SGHNT and CDR2 YENEEA. V was pared by 3 bases and J by 5 bases, with 4 bases between. The CDR3 has 12 residues.

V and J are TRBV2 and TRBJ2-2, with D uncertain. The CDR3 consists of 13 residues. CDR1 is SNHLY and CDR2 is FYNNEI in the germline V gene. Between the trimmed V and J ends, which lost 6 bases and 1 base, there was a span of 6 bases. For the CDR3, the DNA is TGTGCCAGCAGGGGCGAGAACACCGGGGAGCTGTTTTTT. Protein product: CASRGENTGELFF.

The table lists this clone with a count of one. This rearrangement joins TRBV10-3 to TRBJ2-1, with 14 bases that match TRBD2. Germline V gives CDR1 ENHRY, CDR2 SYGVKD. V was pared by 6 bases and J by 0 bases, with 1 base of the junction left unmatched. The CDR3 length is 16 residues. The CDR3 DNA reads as TGTGCCATCAGAGGACTAGCGGGAGGCTCCTACAATGAGCAGTTCTTC. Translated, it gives CAIRGLAGGSYNEQFF.

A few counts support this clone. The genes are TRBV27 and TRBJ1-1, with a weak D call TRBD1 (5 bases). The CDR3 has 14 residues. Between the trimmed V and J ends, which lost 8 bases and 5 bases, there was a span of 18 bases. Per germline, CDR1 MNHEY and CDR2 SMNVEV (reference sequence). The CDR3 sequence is CASQAGRTKTEAFF. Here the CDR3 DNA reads TGTGCCAGCCAAGCGGGGAGGACAAAGACTGAAGCTTTCTTT.

The CDR3 here is CASSLGGTANEQFF. As DNA, the CDR3 is TGCGCCAGCAGCTTGGGAGGGACTGCTAATGAGCAGTTCTTC. J is TRBJ2-1 and V is TRBV5-1; TRBD2 might be the D (6 bases). CDR3 size: 14 residues. V was shortened by 0 bases and J by 7 bases, with 11 bases between the two germline ends. CDR1 and CDR2 (germline): SGHRS, YFSETQ.

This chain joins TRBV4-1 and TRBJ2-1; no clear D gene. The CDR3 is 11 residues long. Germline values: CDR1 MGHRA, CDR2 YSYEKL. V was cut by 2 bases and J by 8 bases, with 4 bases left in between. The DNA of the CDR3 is TGCGCCAGCAGCCAATTATATGAGCAGTTCTTC. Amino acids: CASSQLYEQFF.

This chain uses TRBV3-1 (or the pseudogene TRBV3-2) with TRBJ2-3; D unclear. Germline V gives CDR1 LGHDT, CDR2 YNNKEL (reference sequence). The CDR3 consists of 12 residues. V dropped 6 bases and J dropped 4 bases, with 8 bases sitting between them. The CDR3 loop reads CASRSNSDTQYF. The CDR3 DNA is TGTGCCAGCAGGTCGAACTCAGATACGCAGTATTTT.

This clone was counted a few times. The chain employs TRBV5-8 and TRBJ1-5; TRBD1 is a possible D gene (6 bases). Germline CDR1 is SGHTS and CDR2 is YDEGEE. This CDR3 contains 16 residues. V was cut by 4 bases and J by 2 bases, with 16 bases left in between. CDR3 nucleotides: TGTGCCAGCAGCAAACTAACAGGGACCGGCAATCAGCCCCAGCATTTT. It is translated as CASSKLTGTGNQPQHF.

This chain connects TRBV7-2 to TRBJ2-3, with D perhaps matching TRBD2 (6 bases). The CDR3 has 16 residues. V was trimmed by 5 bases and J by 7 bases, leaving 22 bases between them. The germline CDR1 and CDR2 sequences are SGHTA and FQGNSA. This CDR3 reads CASSPLALALRYTQYF. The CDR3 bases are TGTGCCAGCAGCCCCCTAGCGCTAGCCCTTCGATATACGCAGTATTTT. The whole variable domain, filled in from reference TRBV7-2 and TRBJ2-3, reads GAGVSQSPSNKVTEKGKDVELRCDPISGHTALYWYRQSLGQGLEFLIYFQGNSAPDKSGLPSDRFSAERTGGSVSTLTIQRTQQEDSAVYLCASSPLALALRYTQYFGPGTRLTVL.

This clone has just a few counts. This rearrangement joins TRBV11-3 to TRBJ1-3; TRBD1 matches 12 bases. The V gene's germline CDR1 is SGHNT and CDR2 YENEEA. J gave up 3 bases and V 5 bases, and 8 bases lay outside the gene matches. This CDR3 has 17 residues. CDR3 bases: TGTGCCAGCAGCCCCTGGGACAGGGGGCCCGGTGGAAACACCATATATTTT. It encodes CASSPWDRGPGGNTIYF.

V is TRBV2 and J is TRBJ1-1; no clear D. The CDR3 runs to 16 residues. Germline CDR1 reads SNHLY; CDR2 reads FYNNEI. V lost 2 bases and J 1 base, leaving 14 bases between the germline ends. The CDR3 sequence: CASSEFGRLQNTEAFF. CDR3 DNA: TGTGCCAGCAGTGAATTTGGGAGACTCCAGAACACTGAAGCTTTCTTT.

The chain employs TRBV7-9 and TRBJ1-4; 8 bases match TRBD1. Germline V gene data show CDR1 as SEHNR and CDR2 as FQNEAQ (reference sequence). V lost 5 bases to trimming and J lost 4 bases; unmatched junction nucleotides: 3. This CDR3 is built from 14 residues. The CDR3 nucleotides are TGTGCCAGCAGCCGGGGACAGGATAATGAAAAACTGTTTTTT. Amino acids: CASSRGQDNEKLFF.

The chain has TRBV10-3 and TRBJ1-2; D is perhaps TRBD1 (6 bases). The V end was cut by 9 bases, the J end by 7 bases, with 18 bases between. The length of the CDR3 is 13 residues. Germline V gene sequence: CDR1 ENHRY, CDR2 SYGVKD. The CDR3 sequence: CAIGTPDSLGYTF. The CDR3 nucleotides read TGTGCCATAGGGACACCCGATTCACTTGGCTACACCTTC.

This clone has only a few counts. The CDR3 reads CASSTDRGNTIYF. CDR3 sequence (DNA): TGTGCCAGCAGCACCGACAGGGGGAACACCATATATTTT. V gene TRBV7-8 combines with J gene TRBJ1-3, with TRBD1 matching 9 bases. The germline V gene has CDR1 SGHVS and CDR2 FQNEAQ. Losses at the gene ends were 5 bases for V and 7 bases for J; bases not matched to a gene: 3. The CDR3 is made up of 13 amino acids.

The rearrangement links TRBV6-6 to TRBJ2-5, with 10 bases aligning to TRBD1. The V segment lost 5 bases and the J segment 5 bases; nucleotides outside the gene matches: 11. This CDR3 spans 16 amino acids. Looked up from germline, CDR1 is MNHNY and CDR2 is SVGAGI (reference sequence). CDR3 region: CASSRADRGRMETQYF. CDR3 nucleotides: TGTGCCAGCAGTAGAGCAGACAGGGGGCGGATGGAGACCCAGTACTTC.

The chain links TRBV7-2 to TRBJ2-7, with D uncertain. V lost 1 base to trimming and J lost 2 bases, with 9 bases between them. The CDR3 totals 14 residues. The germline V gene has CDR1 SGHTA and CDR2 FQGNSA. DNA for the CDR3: TGTGCCAGCAGCTTAGGGATAGCAGCCTACGAGCAGTACTTC. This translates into CASSLGIAAYEQYF.

In nucleotides, the CDR3 is TGTGCCAGCAGACAGGTTAATGAGCAGTTCTTC. Its protein is CASRQVNEQFF. The rearrangement links TRBV2 to TRBJ2-1, with TRBD1 as a possible D gene (5 bases). The V end lost 6 bases, the J end lost 7 bases, and 7 bases lay between the germline ends. Germline CDR1 is SNHLY and CDR2 is FYNNEI. CDR3 length: 11 residues.